The clone carrying this T cell receptor beta chain was seen a few times. What it binds is unknown. The data were taken from a study of human T cells and chemical hapten exposure. Whole-study context: Minor pooled library volume differences mainly drove per-sample TCR yield variation. Study observations and caveats: In comparison with controls, expanded TCRs gave rise to a significantly larger number of large CDR3 similarity clusters. PT1 expanded TCR numbers tracked positively with patch test score.

Sample time point: pre-sensitization, week 0. The treatment denotes: therapeutic diphenylcyclopropenone sensitization with weekly scalp DPC. TCRdb analysed the RACE reads with MiXCR anew, one entry per CDR3 protein. This table has fewer than 350,000 distinct CDR3 sequences, over 7.5% appearing once. The CDR3 runs to 15 residues. Unmatched junction bases numbered 6, after V lost 5 bases and J lost 2 bases. The chain has TRBV12-3 or TRBV12-4 and TRBJ2-3; 8 nucleotides match TRBD1. The material sequenced was whole blood, taken in connection with sensitization to the hapten diphenylcyclopropenone (DPC). This clonotype was obtained from a man younger than 35 with alopecia areata. Some clones in this sample may be carry-over from other donors' samples. Here the CDR3 reads CASSGGQVFTDTQYF. The CDR3 nucleotides read TGTGCCAGCAGTGGGGGACAGGTCTTCACAGATACGCAGTATTTT.